This T cell receptor (beta chain) was recorded in a study of blood T cell repertoires in COVID-19 (dated by TCRdb to the early 2020s). General notes on the study: Samples from collaborators originated in the United States, Italy and Spain and spanned both the acute and convalescent phases of COVID-19. A freely available public database, intended as a resource for researchers studying the immune response to SARS-CoV-2, is where the repertoires were released. Sample metadata almost always included a de-identified subject ID, COVID-19 status, age in years and sex. Subjects who had been exposed to COVID-19, were actively infected with it, or had recovered from it provided the deeply sampled blood TCRbeta repertoires that made up the dataset. The samples were drawn from two sources: the first 160 participants of the ongoing ImmuneRACE study, and over 1,000 subjects contributed by 6 global collaborators. Where HLA class I and class II types were available, the types were taken from metadata supplied by the sample provider, not from assay-based typing. The material from the prospective study consisted of cDNA or gDNA derived from T cells, B-cell-depleted T cells, or PBMCs. Broad study findings and their caveats: How much clinical and demographic metadata was included differed by source and by participant, and the metadata was provided uncurated.

The immunoSEQ Assay, a bias-controlled multiplex PCR, was used to amplify TCRbeta CDR3 regions from genomic DNA. As for the original processing: The number of nucleated cells in each sample was estimated by amplification of reference gene primers within the assay. To quantify the absolute abundance of each unique TCRbeta CDR3 rearrangement, sequence reads were collapsed and filtered. For each sample, productive Simpson clonality was calculated by taking the square root of Simpson's diversity index across productive rearrangements. The clones in this table, taken by TCRdb from immuneACCESS, are in-frame only. Not every clone is retained; where verified, under half of the shortfall comes from an unresolved V gene, and the cause of the rest is unknown. D and trimming come from the DNA, and the V and J calls and clone size come from that table. Across this sample there are 300,000 to 400,000 clones, with approximately 86% seen only once. 4% to 5.5% of the sample goes to the ten largest clones.

Enrolling through a virtual design, the prospective study's participants ranged in age from roughly 18 to 89 years and lived across 20 to 25 United States geographic areas. In the prospective study, participants were assigned to cohorts based on the clinical history participants reported in a screening survey and a study questionnaire. Each participant in the prospective study had whole blood, serum and a nasopharyngeal or oropharyngeal swab collected by mobile phlebotomists. Participants in the prospective study had the option to provide additional blood draws and questionnaires over a roughly two-month period. Before DNA extraction, blood samples from the prospective study were shipped at room temperature or frozen. Including cysteine and phenylalanine, the CDR3 has 14 amino acids. Kept here is only the CDR3 DNA, which spans 42 bases and is read in frame from base 1. The germline V gene gives CDR1 as MDHEN and CDR2 as SYDVKM. Trimming costs V 8 bases and J 0 bases, and their ends lie 14 bases apart.

This clone appeared once. Its specific antigen is unknown. Base qualities were left out, and no much larger clone turns up one base away. Rearrangement joined TRBV28 to TRBJ2-7; the best D guess is TRBD2, with 6 bases matching. Sequenced input: PBMCs or T cells enriched from blood (not recorded which). This receptor was taken from a woman aged 40-49 years with acute COVID-19. The DNA reads TGTGCCAGCCGCACTATAGCGGCCTCCTACGAGCAGTACTTC. Translated, this is CASRTIAASYEQYF. With the portions outside the CDR3 filled from the reference TRBV28 and TRBJ2-7 genes, the complete variable region becomes DVKVTQSSRYLVKRTGEKVFLECVQDMDHENMFWYRQDPGLGLRLIYFSYDVKMKEKGDIPEGYSVSREKKERFSLILESASTNQTSMYLCASRTIAASYEQYFGPGTRLTVT.